This T cell receptor beta chain derives from a study of cytomegalovirus exposure and HLA in healthy donors. Germline CDR1 reads SEHNR; CDR2 reads FQNEAQ (reference sequence). The CDR3 has 14 amino acids. V gave up 5 bases and J gave up 8 bases; unmatched junction bases: 6. The PCR was carried out with 60 Vbeta primers and 13 Jbeta primers. Clones were sequenced by immunoSEQ multiplex PCR, and TCRdb holds only the in-frame ones, with some missing. The table has roughly 86,000 clones, 60% to 80% seen once. Study outcomes and limitations: A later analysis linked 15,000 to 20,000 TCR beta sequences to HLA alleles at 0.05 false discovery rate. The listing of 150 or so TCR beta chains classed them as cytomegalovirus-associated. Owing to their indistinguishability, certain V segments, notably TRBV6-2 and TRBV6-3, were excluded.

On this clone itself: The antigen remains unidentified.

This TCR derives from a middle-aged man in good health and CMV-seropositive. Sequencing was done on a sample of PBMCs. The genes are TRBV7-9 and TRBJ1-5, with TRBD1 identical over 10 bases. The CDR3 region is CASSPRDRGEPQHF. Here the CDR3 DNA reads TGTGCCAGCAGCCCCCGGGACAGGGGTGAGCCCCAGCATTTT. The complete variable domain, with remaining parts taken from reference TRBV7-9 and TRBJ1-5, reads DTGVSQNPRHKITKRGQNVTFRCDPISEHNRLYWYRQTLGQGPEFLTYFQNEAQLEKSRLLSDRFSAERPKGSFSTLEIQRTEQGDSAMYLCASSPRDRGEPQHFGDGTRLSIL.